This T cell receptor beta chain originates from a study of T-cell reconstitution after alpha-beta-depleted transplantation in children. This clonotype was picked up a small number of times. Unique molecular identifiers were used to barcode this TCRbeta library. One entry per CDR3 protein, called by TCRdb with MiXCR from the PCR reads. Of a few hundred thousand distinct CDR3 sequences in the sample, approximately 10% are singletons; the top ten hold 2% to 2.5%. Between the trimmed V and J ends, which lost 1 base and 4 bases, there was a span of 8 bases. The CDR3 is made up of 13 amino acids. Per germline, CDR1 LGHNA and CDR2 YSLEER.

V and J are TRBV4-3 and TRBJ2-7; no clear D gene. The source is a human donor who donated a stem cell graft to a child with acute lymphoblastic leukemia. Here the sequenced sample was PBMCs from the stem cell graft donor, taken from the stem cell graft. The CDR3: CASSQAVKYEQYF. The CDR3 nucleotides read TGCGCCAGCAGCCAAGCAGTGAAGTACGAGCAGTACTTC.